This TCR beta chain originates from a study of blood T cell repertoires in COVID-19. Seattle patient enrollment occurred during active infection, with longitudinal follow-up thereafter. Generated by immunoSEQ multiplex PCR, the TCRdb table keeps only in-frame clones and is missing some. The sample carries around 49,000 clones, under 90% recorded once. In its sample, this clone was seen a few times. The CDR3 loop spans 15 amino acids. From germline, CDR1 is MNHEY and CDR2 SMNVEV (reference sequence). V was cut by 6 bases and J by 5 bases, with 19 bases left in between. This clonotype was obtained from a woman aged 80 or older with COVID-19, enrolled during active disease. The chain recombines TRBV27 with TRBJ2-5; tentatively, D is TRBD1 (6 bases). The specimen sequenced was peripheral blood. CDR3 region: CASRGRGDFWETQYF. The CDR3 DNA reads as TGTGCCAGCAGGGGCAGGGGCGATTTCTGGGAGACCCAGTACTTC.